This is a list of T cell receptor beta chains from one sample in a study of T cells in Graves' hyperthyroidism and ophthalmopathy. TCRdb itself ran the multiplex PCR reads through MiXCR, one entry per CDR3 protein. Among fewer than 650,000 distinct CDR3 sequences listed, 11% to 15% were seen once. Material for sequencing was blood. The source is a woman under 30 with Graves' ophthalmopathy. The CDR3 runs from the conserved cysteine through the conserved F or W. The D gene is left open where the match is weak. Clone size, where shown, is once, few, many, or a class for clones that have expanded.

CDR3nt	CDR3aa	j_gene	v_gene	abundance	d_gene	len
TGTGCCAGCAGCTTAGTTCTGTTCGCCACAGATACGCAGTATTTT	CASSLVLFATDTQYF	TRBJ2-3	TRBV7-2	many	-	15
TGCAGTGCTAGCGGGAGGGGCCGCAATGAGCAGTTCTTC	CSASGRGRNEQFF	TRBJ2-1	TRBV20-1	many	TRBD2	13
TGTGCCAGCAGCGTGAGACTAGCGGGAGGGCTTGTTGAGACCCAGTACTTC	CASSVRLAGGLVETQYF	TRBJ2-5	TRBV7-2	many	TRBD2	17
TGTGCCAGCACCACGGGGCAGGGACTCTACAATGAGCAGTTCTTC	CASTTGQGLYNEQFF	TRBJ2-1	TRBV28	many	-	15
TGTGCCATCGGGGGCACTAGCGGCGCCTACGAGCAGTACTTC	CAIGGTSGAYEQYF	TRBJ2-7	TRBV10-3	many	TRBD2	14
TGTGCCAGCAGCTTAAACGGGGCGGGGGCAGGGAACACTGAAGCTTTCTTT	CASSLNGAGAGNTEAFF	TRBJ1-1	TRBV7-3	many	-	17
TGTGCCAGCAGCCAAATCGGGTATAGCTCCTACGAGCAGTACTTC	CASSQIGYSSYEQYF	TRBJ2-7	TRBV14	few	-	15
TGCGCGGGCGTTTCGGGCAGGCCTGGGGCCAACGTCCTGACTTTC	CAGVSGRPGANVLTF	TRBJ2-6	TRBV20-1	-	-	15
TGTGCCTGGAGTTCGGACACTAAGGGCGAGCAGTACTTC	CAWSSDTKGEQYF	TRBJ2-7	TRBV30	few	-	13
TGTGCCAGCTCACCAAACGGGGACTATGGCTACACCTTC	CASSPNGDYGYTF	TRBJ1-2	TRBV18	few	-	13
TGTGCCAGCAACCAAGAAGTGTATATCGCGAACACCGGGGAGCTGTTTTTT	CASNQEVYIANTGELFF	TRBJ2-2	TRBV4-2	-	-	17